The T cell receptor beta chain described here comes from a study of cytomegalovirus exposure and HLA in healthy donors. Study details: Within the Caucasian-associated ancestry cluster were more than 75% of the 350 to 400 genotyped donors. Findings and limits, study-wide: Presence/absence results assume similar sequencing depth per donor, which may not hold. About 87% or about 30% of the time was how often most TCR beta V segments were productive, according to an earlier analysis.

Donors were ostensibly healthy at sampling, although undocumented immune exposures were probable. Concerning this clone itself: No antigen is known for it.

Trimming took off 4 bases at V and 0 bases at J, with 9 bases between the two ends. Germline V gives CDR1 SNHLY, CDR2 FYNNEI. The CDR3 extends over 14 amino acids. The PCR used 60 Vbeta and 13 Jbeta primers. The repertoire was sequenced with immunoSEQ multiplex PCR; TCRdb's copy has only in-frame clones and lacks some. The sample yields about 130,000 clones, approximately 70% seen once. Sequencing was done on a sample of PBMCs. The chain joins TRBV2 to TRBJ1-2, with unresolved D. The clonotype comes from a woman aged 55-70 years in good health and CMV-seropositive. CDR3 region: CASSGTASNYGYTF. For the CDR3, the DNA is TGTGCCAGCAGTGGAACAGCTTCTAACTATGGCTACACCTTC.